This T cell receptor (beta chain) was recorded in a study of patients and donors after allogeneic stem cell transplantation. TCRdb called the RT-PCR reads again in MiXCR, with one record for every CDR3 protein. The sample lists about a million distinct CDR3 sequences; 18% were seen once. This CDR3 is built from 13 residues. The junction had 6 bases not matched to a gene; V was cut back by 6 bases and J by 5 bases. Germline loops: CDR1 SQVTM, CDR2 ANQGSEA. The sequence was obtained from a human donor who was either an allogeneic HSCT recipient or a stem cell or donor lymphocyte infusion donor (not recorded which). It is not recorded whose cells these are; they may come from a transplant donor. The chain combines TRBV29-1 with TRBJ2-5; TRBD2 aligns across 10 bases. The sequencing input was blood, either unsorted or a sorted T cell fraction (not recorded which). CDR3 sequence reads: CSVIAGGWETQYF. The CDR3 DNA reads TGCAGCGTGATAGCGGGGGGCTGGGAGACCCAGTACTTC.